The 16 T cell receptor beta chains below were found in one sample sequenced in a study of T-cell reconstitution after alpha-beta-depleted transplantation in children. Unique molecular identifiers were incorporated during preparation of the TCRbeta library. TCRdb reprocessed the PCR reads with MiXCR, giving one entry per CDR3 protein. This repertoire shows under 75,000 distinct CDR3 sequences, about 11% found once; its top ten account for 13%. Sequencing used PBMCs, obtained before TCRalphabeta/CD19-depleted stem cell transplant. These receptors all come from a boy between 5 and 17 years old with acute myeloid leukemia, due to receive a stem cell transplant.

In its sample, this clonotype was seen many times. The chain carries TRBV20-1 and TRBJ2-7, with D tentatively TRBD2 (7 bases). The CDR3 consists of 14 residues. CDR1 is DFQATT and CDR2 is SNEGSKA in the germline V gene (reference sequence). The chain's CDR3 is CRGRGGAGIYEQYV. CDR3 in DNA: TGCAGAGGCCGAGGGGGAGCGGGGATCTACGAGCAGTACGTC.

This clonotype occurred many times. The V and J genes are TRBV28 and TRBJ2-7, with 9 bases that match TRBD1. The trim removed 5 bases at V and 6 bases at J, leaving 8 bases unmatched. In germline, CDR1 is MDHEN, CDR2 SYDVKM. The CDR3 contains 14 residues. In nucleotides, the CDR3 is TGTGCCAGCAGTCCCCCGGGACAGGGTCCCGAGCAGTACTTC. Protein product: CASSPPGQGPEQYF.

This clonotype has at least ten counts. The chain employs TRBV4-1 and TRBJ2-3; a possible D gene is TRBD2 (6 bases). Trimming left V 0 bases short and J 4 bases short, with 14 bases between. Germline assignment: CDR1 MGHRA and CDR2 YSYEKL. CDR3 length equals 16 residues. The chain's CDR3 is CASSQDHGGGADTQYF. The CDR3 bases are TGCGCCAGCAGCCAAGATCACGGGGGTGGCGCAGATACGCAGTATTTT.

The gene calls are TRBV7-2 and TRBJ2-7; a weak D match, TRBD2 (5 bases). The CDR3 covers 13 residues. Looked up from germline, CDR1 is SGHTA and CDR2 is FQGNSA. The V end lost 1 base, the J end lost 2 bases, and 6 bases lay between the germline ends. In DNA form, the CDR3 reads TGTGCCAGCAGCTTAGTAGCGCCCTACGAGCAGTACTTC. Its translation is CASSLVAPYEQYF. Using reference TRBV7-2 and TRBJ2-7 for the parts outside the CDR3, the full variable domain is GAGVSQSPSNKVTEKGKDVELRCDPISGHTALYWYRQSLGQGLEFLIYFQGNSAPDKSGLPSDRFSAERTGGSVSTLTIQRTQQEDSAVYLCASSLVAPYEQYFGPGTRLTVT.

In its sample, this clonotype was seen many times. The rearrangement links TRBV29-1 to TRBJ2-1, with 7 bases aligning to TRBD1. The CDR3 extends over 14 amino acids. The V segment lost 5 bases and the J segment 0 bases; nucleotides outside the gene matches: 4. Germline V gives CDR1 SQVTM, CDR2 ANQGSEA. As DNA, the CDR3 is TGCAGCGTTCGCGACAGGGTCTCCTACAATGAGCAGTTCTTC. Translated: CSVRDRVSYNEQFF.

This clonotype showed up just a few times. The CDR3 DNA reads TGTGCCAGCAGTTCCGTAGGGCTGGGGTCTTACAATGAGCAGTTCTTC. Its translation: CASSSVGLGSYNEQFF. V and J are TRBV6-2 or TRBV6-3 and TRBJ2-1; D not resolved. Trimming cost V 4 bases and J 4 bases, with 17 bases left between them. Germline V gives CDR1 MNHEY, CDR2 SVGEGT. This CDR3 comprises 16 residues.

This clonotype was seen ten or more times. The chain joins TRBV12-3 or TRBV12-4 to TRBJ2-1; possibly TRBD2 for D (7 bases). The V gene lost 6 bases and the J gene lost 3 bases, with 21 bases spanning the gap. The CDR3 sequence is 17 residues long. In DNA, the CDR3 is TGTGCCAGCAGCCTAGGGGGTCTAGCGGTAGGCTACAATGAGCAGTTCTTC. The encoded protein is CASSLGGLAVGYNEQFF.

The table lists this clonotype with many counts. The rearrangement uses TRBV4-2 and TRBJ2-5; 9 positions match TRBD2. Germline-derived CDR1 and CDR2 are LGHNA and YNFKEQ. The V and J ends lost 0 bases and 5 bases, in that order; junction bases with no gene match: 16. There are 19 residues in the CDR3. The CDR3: CASSQDPNLGLAGMETQYF. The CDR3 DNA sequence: TGTGCCAGCAGCCAAGATCCAAACTTGGGGCTAGCGGGGATGGAGACCCAGTACTTC.

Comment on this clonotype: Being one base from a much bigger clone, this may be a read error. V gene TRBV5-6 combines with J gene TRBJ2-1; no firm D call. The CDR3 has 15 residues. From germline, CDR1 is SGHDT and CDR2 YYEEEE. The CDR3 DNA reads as TGTGCCAGCAGCTTGGGGAAGGTCTCCTACAATGAGAAGTTCTTC. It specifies CASSLGKVSYNEKFF.

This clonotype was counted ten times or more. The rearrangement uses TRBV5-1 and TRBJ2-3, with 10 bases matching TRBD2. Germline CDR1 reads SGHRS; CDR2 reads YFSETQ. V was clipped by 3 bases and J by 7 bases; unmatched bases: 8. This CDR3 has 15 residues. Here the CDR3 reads CASSSSGGTINTQYF. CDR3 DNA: TGCGCCAGCAGCTCTAGCGGGGGTACCATCAATACGCAGTATTTT.

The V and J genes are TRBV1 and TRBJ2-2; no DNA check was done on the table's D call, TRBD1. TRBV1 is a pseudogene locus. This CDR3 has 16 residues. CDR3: CASSQDTALMTGELFF. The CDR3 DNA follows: TGTGCCAGCAGCCAAGACACGGCGCTTATGACCGGGGAGCTGTTTTTT.

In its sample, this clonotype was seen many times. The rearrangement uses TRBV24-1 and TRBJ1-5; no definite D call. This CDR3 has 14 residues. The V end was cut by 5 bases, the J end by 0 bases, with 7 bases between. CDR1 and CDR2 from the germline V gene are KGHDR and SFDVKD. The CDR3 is CATSGYPSNQPQHF. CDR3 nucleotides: TGTGCCACCAGTGGCTATCCTAGCAATCAGCCCCAGCATTTT.

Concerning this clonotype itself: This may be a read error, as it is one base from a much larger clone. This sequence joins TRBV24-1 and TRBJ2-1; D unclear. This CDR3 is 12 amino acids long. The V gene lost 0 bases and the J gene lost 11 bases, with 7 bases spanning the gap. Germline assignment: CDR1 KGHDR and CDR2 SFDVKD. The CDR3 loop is CATSDLHQKQFF. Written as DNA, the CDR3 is TGTGCCACCAGTGATTTGCATCAGAAGCAGTTCTTC.

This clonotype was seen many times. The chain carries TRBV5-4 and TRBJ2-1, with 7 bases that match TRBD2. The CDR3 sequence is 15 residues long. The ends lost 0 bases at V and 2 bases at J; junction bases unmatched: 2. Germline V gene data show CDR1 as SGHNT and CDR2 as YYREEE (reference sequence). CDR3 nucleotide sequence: TGTGCCAGCAGCTTGGCTGGACTAGCCTACAATGAGCAGTTCTTC. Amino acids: CASSLAGLAYNEQFF.

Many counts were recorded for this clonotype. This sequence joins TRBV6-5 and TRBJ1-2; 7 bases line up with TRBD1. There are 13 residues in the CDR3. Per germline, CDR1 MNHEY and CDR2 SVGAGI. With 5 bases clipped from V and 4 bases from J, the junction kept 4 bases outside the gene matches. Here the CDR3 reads CASSTGEFYGYTF. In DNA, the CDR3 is TGTGCCAGCAGTACAGGGGAATTCTATGGCTACACCTTC.

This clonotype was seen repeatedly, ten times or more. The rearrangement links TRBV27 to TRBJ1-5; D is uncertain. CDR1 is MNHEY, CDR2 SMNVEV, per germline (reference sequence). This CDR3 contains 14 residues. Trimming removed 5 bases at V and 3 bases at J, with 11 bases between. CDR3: CASSPLVPNQPQHF. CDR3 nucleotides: TGTGCCAGCAGTCCCTTAGTCCCCAATCAGCCCCAGCATTTT.